The entry below gives a single T cell receptor (beta chain) sequence along with its context. This specimen comes from a study of blood T cell repertoires in COVID-19. Study as a whole: Samples came from the United States, Italy and Spain, spanning acute and convalescent COVID-19. PBMCs, B-cell-depleted T cells, or T cells provided the cDNA or gDNA that made up the material.

Germline V gene lookup returns CDR1 LGHNA and CDR2 YSLEER. The trim removed 5 bases at V and 4 bases at J, leaving 16 bases unmatched. The CDR3 loop spans 17 amino acids. Source study methods: For nucleated cells, counts were estimated from reference gene primer amplification. Repertoires were generated with immunoSEQ multiplex PCR, while TCRdb's copy carries only in-frame clones and drops some. Clone size and V and J calls were adopted from that table, with D and trimming inferred from the DNA. The sample consists of about 250,000 clones, around nine tenths of them appearing once. The sequence was obtained from a man aged 18-30 years with active or convalescent COVID-19. V is TRBV4-3 and J is TRBJ1-2; TRBD1 matches 7 bases. Sequencing input: peripheral blood. The CDR3 DNA sequence: TGCGCCAGCAGCGCTTCCAGCGCACAGGGGACTCCCTATGGCTACACCTTC. Protein product: CASSASSAQGTPYGYTF.